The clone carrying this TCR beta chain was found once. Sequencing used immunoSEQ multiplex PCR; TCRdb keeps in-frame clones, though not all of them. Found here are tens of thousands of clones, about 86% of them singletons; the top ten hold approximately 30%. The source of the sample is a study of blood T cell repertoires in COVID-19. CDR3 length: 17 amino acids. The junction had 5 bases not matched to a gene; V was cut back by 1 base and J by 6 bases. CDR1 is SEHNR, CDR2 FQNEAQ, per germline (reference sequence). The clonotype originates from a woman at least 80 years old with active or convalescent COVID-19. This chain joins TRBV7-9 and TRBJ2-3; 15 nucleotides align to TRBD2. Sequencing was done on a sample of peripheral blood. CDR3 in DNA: TGTGCCAGCAGCTTAGGGACTAGCGGGGGGGCCGCTGATACGCAGTATTTT. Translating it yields CASSLGTSGGAADTQYF.